This TCR beta chain was sequenced in a study of T cells in Graves' hyperthyroidism and ophthalmopathy. This clonotype was seen ten or more times. TCR beta CDR3 regions were amplified from RNA transcripts. First-round RT-PCR with HTBI primers amplified the TCR CDR3 region. In TCRdb, the multiplex PCR reads were re-called with MiXCR into one record per CDR3 protein. The sample carries 700,000 to 950,000 distinct CDR3 sequences, roughly a third recorded once. The CDR3 loop spans 14 amino acids. Trimming at V came to 4 bases and at J to 1 base, leaving 6 bases not matched to a gene. The V gene's germline CDR1 is DFQATT and CDR2 SNEGSKA (reference sequence).

The specimen sequenced was blood. The rearrangement uses TRBV20-1 and TRBJ1-1; 7 positions agree with TRBD1. This receptor was taken from a woman between 40 and 50 years old with Graves' hyperthyroidism. CDR3 amino acids: CSAKMGQQNTEAFF. For the CDR3, the DNA is TGCAGTGCTAAAATGGGACAGCAGAACACTGAAGCTTTCTTT.